Each of the 20 T cell receptor beta chains below was sequenced from the same sample in a study of yellow fever vaccine responses in identical twins. A single record per CDR3 protein comes from TCRdb applying MiXCR to the RT-PCR reads. The sample includes about 11,000 distinct CDR3 sequences, 77% seen only once; the top ten take almost 7.5%. The starting material was T cells from blood (PBMCs), unsorted or a sorted subset (not recorded which), obtained before or after yellow fever vaccination (not recorded which). These receptors were collected from a young woman who received the yellow fever vaccine.

This clonotype was recorded a few times. This chain joins TRBV12-3 or TRBV12-4 and TRBJ2-3; 11 nucleotides line up with TRBD2. V was pared by 4 bases and J by 2 bases, with 5 bases of the junction left unmatched. CDR3 size: 16 residues. The CDR3 coding sequence is TGTGCCAGCAGTTCTAGCGGGAGGAATAACACAGATACGCAGTATTTT. This encodes CASSSSGRNNTDTQYF.

This clonotype was seen only a few times. The rearrangement uses TRBV24-1 and TRBJ1-1; 7 bases map to TRBD1. The germline gives CDR1 KGHDR, CDR2 SFDVKD. The CDR3 is 16 residues long. The V gene end was trimmed by 4 bases and the J gene end by 0 bases; junction bases not matched to a gene: 7. The CDR3 sequence is CATSERGQEMNTEAFF. In nucleotides, the CDR3 is TGTGCCACCAGTGAGAGAGGACAGGAAATGAACACTGAAGCTTTCTTT.

The chain uses TRBV6-2 or TRBV6-3 and TRBJ2-7; possible D gene TRBD1, 6 bases. The V gene's germline CDR1 is MNHEY and CDR2 SVGEGT. The CDR3 consists of 14 residues. V was cut by 0 bases and J by 0 bases, with 6 bases left in between. The CDR3 reads CASSYSDSSYEQYF. The CDR3 nucleotides read TGTGCCAGCAGTTACTCGGACAGCTCCTACGAGCAGTACTTC.

The chain uses TRBV14 and TRBJ2-2; D gene ambiguous. V was clipped by 4 bases and J by 7 bases, with 7 bases between them. From germline, CDR1 is SGHDN and CDR2 FVKESK. The CDR3 runs to 12 residues. The CDR3 loop reads CASSRVGGELFF. Here the CDR3 DNA reads TGTGCCAGCAGCCGGGTTGGCGGGGAGCTGTTTTTT.

The chain has TRBV11-3 and TRBJ2-1; D may be TRBD1 (5 bases). V was clipped by 0 bases and J by 5 bases, with 17 bases between them. The CDR3 contains 17 residues. Germline values: CDR1 SGHNT, CDR2 YENEEA. The CDR3 bases are TGTGCCAGCAGCTTAGAAGTAGGGGTTGTTCTAGACAATGAGCAGTTCTTC. Translated, it gives CASSLEVGVVLDNEQFF. Variable domain in full (rest from reference TRBV11-3 and TRBJ2-1): EAGVVQSPRYKIIEKKQPVAFWCNPISGHNTLYWYLQNLGQGPELLIRYENEEAVDDSQLPKDRFSAERLKGVDSTLKIQPAELGDSAVYLCASSLEVGVVLDNEQFFGPGTRLTVL.

V is TRBV7-3 and J is TRBJ2-7, with D tentatively TRBD1 or TRBD2 (5 bases each). The CDR3 runs 15 residues. The germline V gene has CDR1 SGHTA and CDR2 FQGTGA. V lost 5 bases, J lost 1 base, and 15 bases lay in between. The CDR3 region has the DNA TGTGCCAGCAGCCCAGTCGGGACGGCGTCCTACGAGCAGTACTTC. Protein: CASSPVGTASYEQYF.

This clonotype has more than one count but fewer than ten. This chain joins TRBV12-3 or TRBV12-4 and TRBJ2-1; D unresolved. The CDR3 extends over 14 amino acids. V was shortened by 3 bases and J by 10 bases, with 16 bases between the two germline ends. CDR3 residues: CASSLGSVIMEQFF. The CDR3 DNA sequence: TGTGCCAGCAGTTTGGGGTCCGTAATAATGGAGCAGTTCTTC.

The V gene is TRBV20-1, the J gene TRBJ1-2; D might be TRBD1 (6 bases). There are 14 residues in the CDR3. The germline V gene has CDR1 DFQATT and CDR2 SNEGSKA (reference sequence). V gave up 2 bases and J gave up 4 bases, with 14 bases separating them. The CDR3 sequence: CSARLDRTSYGYTF. CDR3 nucleotide sequence: TGCAGTGCTAGATTAGACAGGACCTCCTATGGCTACACCTTC.

This clonotype was seen a handful of times. The rearrangement uses TRBV7-2 and TRBJ2-1; 8 bases align to TRBD2. J was trimmed by 1 base and V by 5 bases; bases with no gene match: 4. The germline V gene encodes CDR1 SGHTA and CDR2 FQGNSA. This CDR3 is built from 15 residues. The CDR3 coding sequence is TGTGCCAGCAGCATTAGCGGGGCATCCTACAATGAGCAGTTCTTC. It is translated as CASSISGASYNEQFF.

The J gene is TRBJ2-5, the V gene TRBV12-3 or TRBV12-4; 12 bases align to TRBD2. The J segment lost 5 bases and the V segment lost 6 bases, leaving 7 bases of the junction unmatched. The CDR3 spans 15 residues. This CDR3 reads CASSPPSGGAETQYF. CDR3 bases: TGTGCCAGCAGCCCTCCTAGCGGGGGGGCGGAGACCCAGTACTTC.

This clonotype was detected a few times. CDR3 sequence: CASSLAQTYEQYV. The CDR3 DNA reads as TGTGCCAGCAGCTTAGCCCAAACCTACGAGCAGTACGTC. The genes are TRBV11-1 and TRBJ2-7, with D unresolved. The V end lost 0 bases, the J end lost 2 bases, and 5 bases lay between the germline ends. CDR3 length equals 13 residues. Germline V lookup: CDR1 SGHAT, CDR2 FQDESV (reference sequence).

This chain uses TRBV5-4 with TRBJ2-3, with D tentatively TRBD1 (5 bases). V was cut by 2 bases and J by 7 bases, with 8 bases left in between. The CDR3 consists of 12 residues. The germline gives CDR1 SGHNT, CDR2 YYREEE (reference sequence). The CDR3: CASSFQGYTQYF. The CDR3 DNA follows: TGTGCCAGCAGCTTCCAGGGTTATACGCAGTATTTT.

The CDR3 DNA reads as TGTGCCAGCAGCAGTTCGAAGGGGGGGTATTGGGAGACCCAGTACTTC. This translates into CASSSSKGGYWETQYF. This rearrangement joins TRBV5-4 to TRBJ2-5, with a weak D call TRBD2 (7 bases). CDR1 is SGHNT, CDR2 YYREEE, per germline (reference sequence). This CDR3 is 16 amino acids long. V was pared by 4 bases and J by 5 bases, with 21 bases between.

This chain's CDR3 is CASSFQGQWASMQYF. The CDR3 bases are TGTGCCAGCAGTTTCCAAGGTCAGTGGGCAAGTATGCAGTACTTC. V and J are TRBV28 and TRBJ2-7, with D unclear. The length of the CDR3 is 15 residues. V was shortened by 3 bases and J by 9 bases, with 21 bases between the two germline ends. Germline values: CDR1 MDHEN, CDR2 SYDVKM. Supplemented by reference TRBV28 and TRBJ2-7, the full variable domain reads DVKVTQSSRYLVKRTGEKVFLECVQDMDHENMFWYRQDPGLGLRLIYFSYDVKMKEKGDIPEGYSVSREKKERFSLILESASTNQTSMYLCASSFQGQWASMQYFGPGTRLTVT.

This clonotype was seen only once. V gene TRBV2 combines with J gene TRBJ2-1; D is unclear. The CDR3 is made up of 14 amino acids. Germline CDR1 and CDR2: SNHLY and FYNNEI. V was cut by 7 bases and J by 4 bases, with 14 bases left in between. The chain's CDR3 is CASMWADQYNEQFF. The CDR3 coding sequence is TGTGCCAGCATGTGGGCAGATCAATACAATGAGCAGTTCTTC.

The V and J genes are TRBV7-9 and TRBJ2-4; 7 nucleotides match TRBD2. Trimming took 8 bases from V and 12 from J; bases not matched to a gene: 7. CDR1 is SEHNR, CDR2 FQNEAQ, per germline (reference sequence). The CDR3 covers 11 residues. The CDR3 DNA reads TGTGCCAGCGGGGGGGATAGAAATCAGTACTTC. This translates into CASGGDRNQYF.

This chain joins TRBV2 and TRBJ1-6; D gene unclear. Germline lookup yields CDR1 SNHLY and CDR2 FYNNEI. The V gene lost 6 bases and the J gene lost 6 bases, with 6 bases spanning the gap. This CDR3 is 12 amino acids long. This chain's CDR3 is CASSRLNSPLHF. DNA of the CDR3: TGTGCCAGCAGCCGCCTTAATTCACCCCTCCACTTT.

This rearrangement joins TRBV2 to TRBJ2-3; D unclear. Per germline, CDR1 SNHLY and CDR2 FYNNEI. CDR3 length: 11 residues. Between the trimmed V and J ends, which lost 8 bases and 1 base, there was a span of 4 bases. CDR3 in amino acids: CASEGTDTQYF. The CDR3, as DNA: TGTGCCAGCGAGGGCACAGATACGCAGTATTTT.

V and J are TRBV11-1 and TRBJ1-1; D is perhaps TRBD1 (5 bases). Trimming stripped 2 bases from V and 1 base from J, with 11 bases between. The V gene's germline CDR1 is SGHAT and CDR2 FQDESV (reference sequence). This CDR3 is 15 amino acids long. Written as DNA, the CDR3 is TGTGCCAGCAGCTTAAGGGCCCAGGGGAACACTGAAGCTTTCTTT. Its translation is CASSLRAQGNTEAFF.

V is TRBV6-2 or TRBV6-3 and J is TRBJ2-7, with TRBD1 matching over 7 bases. The CDR3 extends over 14 amino acids. V was pared by 4 bases and J by 5 bases, with 8 bases of the junction left unmatched. CDR1 is MNHEY, CDR2 SVGEGT, per germline. As DNA, the CDR3 is TGTGCCAGCAGTTCGACAGGGCCCCCAAACGAGCAGTACGTC. It yields the protein CASSSTGPPNEQYV.